At least ten counts were recorded for the clone carrying this TCR beta chain. What it binds is unknown. CDR1 and CDR2 from the germline V gene are MNHEY and SMNVEV (reference sequence). Trimming shortened V by 7 bases and J by 5 bases, and 15 bases separated the two germline ends. The CDR3 contains 14 residues. This specimen belongs to a study of spatial heterogeneity in lung cancer. Study-wide context: The count of detected beta-chain sequences consistently exceeded that of alpha-chain sequences. General study results and limits: The number of expanded tumor alpha and beta chains correlated with mutation number.

Time point reported: sample taken at primary tumor resection. Unsorted whole RNA samples from tumor, nontumor lung or frozen PBMC were sequenced. Every individual TCR cDNA molecule carried its own unique molecular identifier, which allowed correction of PCR and sequencing errors. TCRdb analysed the 5' RACE reads with MiXCR anew, one entry per CDR3 protein. The table includes nearly 25,000 distinct CDR3 sequences, 8.8% detected once. J is TRBJ2-1 and V is TRBV27; D gene ambiguous. Sequences were derived from lung tumor tissue, sampled at surgery. This receptor was obtained from a male donor with early-stage non-small cell lung cancer. CDR3 coding DNA: TGTGCCAGCAAAGGGCAGTTACCCCACAATGAGCAGTTCTTC. It encodes CASKGQLPHNEQFF.